This TCR beta chain is from a study of metastatic and nonmetastatic thyroid tumors (dated by TCRdb to the early 2020s). Notes on the research overall: Repertoires were compared across peripheral blood and tumor or nodule tissue samples from malignant and benign thyroid patients.

V and J are truncated by 2 bases and 5 bases respectively, leaving an intervening sequence of 15 bases. From its cysteine to its phenylalanine, the CDR3 spans 15 amino acids. The read is trimmed to its CDR3 DNA, 45 bases read in frame from base 1. No patient had received any treatment before thyroid surgery. Patient clinical samples collected from 2012 to 2018 were retrospectively analysed using T-cell receptor beta sequencing. Library method: PCR. Instrument on record: Illumina HiSeq 4000. High-throughput sequencing was used to profile the TCR beta-chain CDR3 region of every patient. The authors' pipeline ran thus. CDR3 differences across clinicopathological groups were used to build a classifier for discriminating distant-metastatic papillary thyroid cancer patients. To measure repertoire diversity the researchers used the Shannon index, while the Morisita-Horn index served to gauge how similar the tumor and blood repertoires were. TCRdb's own reprocessing of the public reads used fastp at Q25 and MiXCR and kept productive beta chains. These V and J calls originate from TCRdb's pipeline instead of the authors' own analysis. The sample table shows roughly 59,000 clones, and 15% to 20% are seen once. The top ten clones comprise about 8.4% of the sample.

What the authors observed across the whole study: In both blood and tumor samples, TCR beta diversity was reported to be significantly higher in malignant tumors than in benign nodules.

This clone was recorded a few times. The antigen it recognizes is unknown. Per-base qualities were not stored, and no clone one base away is much larger. The chain uses TRBV12-3 or TRBV12-4 and TRBJ2-5; the D gene assignment is ambiguous. This receptor was taken from a male donor with papillary thyroid cancer or a benign thyroid nodule (not recorded which). Some clones in this sample may be carry-over from other donors' samples. The sample comprised blood. The CDR3 protein: CASSLLDQVGETQYF. The DNA sequence reads TGTGCCAGCAGTTTACTGGATCAAGTAGGGGAGACCCAGTACTTC.